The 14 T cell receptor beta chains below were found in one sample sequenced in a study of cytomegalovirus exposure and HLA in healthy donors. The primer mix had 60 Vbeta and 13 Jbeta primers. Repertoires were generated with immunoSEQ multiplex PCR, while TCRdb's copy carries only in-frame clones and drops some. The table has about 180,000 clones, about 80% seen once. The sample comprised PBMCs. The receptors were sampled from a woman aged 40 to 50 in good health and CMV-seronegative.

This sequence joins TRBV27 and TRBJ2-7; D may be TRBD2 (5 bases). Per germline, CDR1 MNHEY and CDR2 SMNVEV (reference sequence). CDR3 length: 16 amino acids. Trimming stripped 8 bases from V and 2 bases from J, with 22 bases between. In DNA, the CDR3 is TGTGCCAGCTACCGGCGGACTCCAGCCTCTCCCTACGAGCAGTACTTC. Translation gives CASYRRTPASPYEQYF.

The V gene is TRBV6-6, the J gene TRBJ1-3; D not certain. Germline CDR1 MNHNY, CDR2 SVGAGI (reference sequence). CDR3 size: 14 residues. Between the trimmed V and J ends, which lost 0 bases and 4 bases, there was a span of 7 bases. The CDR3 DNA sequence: TGTGCCAGCAGTTACTCGAGTTCCGGAAACACCATATATTTT. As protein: CASSYSSSGNTIYF.

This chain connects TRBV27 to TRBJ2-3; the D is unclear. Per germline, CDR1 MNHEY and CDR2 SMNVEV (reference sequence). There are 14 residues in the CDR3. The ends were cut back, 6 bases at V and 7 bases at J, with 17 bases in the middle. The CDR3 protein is CASSFGQLTNTQYF. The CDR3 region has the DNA TGTGCCAGCAGCTTTGGGCAGTTAACCAATACGCAGTATTTT.

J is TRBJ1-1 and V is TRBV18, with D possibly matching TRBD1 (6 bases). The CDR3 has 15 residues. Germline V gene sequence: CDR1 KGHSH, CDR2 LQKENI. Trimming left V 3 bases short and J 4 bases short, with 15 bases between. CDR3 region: CASSPDRGGTTEAFF. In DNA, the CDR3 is TGTGCCAGCTCACCCGATAGGGGGGGGACCACTGAAGCTTTCTTT. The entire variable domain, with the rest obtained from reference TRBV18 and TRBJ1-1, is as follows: NAGVMQNPRHLVRRRGQEARLRCSPMKGHSHVYWYRQLPEEGLKFMVYLQKENIIDESGMPKERFSAEFPKEGPSILRIQQVVRGDSAAYFCASSPDRGGTTEAFFGQGTRLTVV.

For the CDR3, the DNA is TGTGCCAGCAGCCCCGGACAGGGGCGTGAAAAACTGTTTTTT. Residues: CASSPGQGREKLFF. The rearrangement links TRBV27 to TRBJ1-4, with TRBD1 matching 9 bases. This CDR3 comprises 14 residues. Germline assignment: CDR1 MNHEY and CDR2 SMNVEV (reference sequence). Trimming at V came to 6 bases and at J to 7 bases, leaving 6 bases not matched to a gene.

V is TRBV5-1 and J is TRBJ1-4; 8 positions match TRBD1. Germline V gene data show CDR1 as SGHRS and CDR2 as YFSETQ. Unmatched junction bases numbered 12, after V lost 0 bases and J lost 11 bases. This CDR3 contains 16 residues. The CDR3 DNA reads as TGCGCCAGCAGCTTGGCCTCCCAGGGGGCAGTGGGTAAACTGTTTTTT. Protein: CASSLASQGAVGKLFF. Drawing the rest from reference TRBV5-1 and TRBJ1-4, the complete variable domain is KAGVTQTPRYLIKTRGQQVTLSCSPISGHRSVSWYQQTPGQGLQFLFEYFSETQRNKGNFPGRFSGRQFSNSRSEMNVSTLELGDSALYLCASSLASQGAVGKLFFGSGTQLSVL.

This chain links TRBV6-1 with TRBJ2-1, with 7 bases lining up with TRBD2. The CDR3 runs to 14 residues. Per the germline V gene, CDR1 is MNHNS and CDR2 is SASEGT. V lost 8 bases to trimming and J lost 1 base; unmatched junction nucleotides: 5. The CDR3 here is CASDASGSYNEQFF. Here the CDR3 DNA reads TGTGCCAGCGACGCTAGCGGATCCTACAATGAGCAGTTCTTC.

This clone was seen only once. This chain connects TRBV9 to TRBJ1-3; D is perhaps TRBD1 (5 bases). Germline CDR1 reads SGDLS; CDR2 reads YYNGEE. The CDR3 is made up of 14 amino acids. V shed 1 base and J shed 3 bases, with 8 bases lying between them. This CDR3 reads CASSVKGVGNTIYF. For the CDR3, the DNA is TGTGCCAGCAGCGTAAAAGGGGTTGGAAACACCATATATTTT.

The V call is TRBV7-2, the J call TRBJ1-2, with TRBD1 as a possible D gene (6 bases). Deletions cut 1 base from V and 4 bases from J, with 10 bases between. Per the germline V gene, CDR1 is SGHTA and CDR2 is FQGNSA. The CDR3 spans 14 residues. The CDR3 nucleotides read TGTGCCAGCAGCTTAGGTACAGGGATCTATGGCTACACCTTC. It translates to CASSLGTGIYGYTF.

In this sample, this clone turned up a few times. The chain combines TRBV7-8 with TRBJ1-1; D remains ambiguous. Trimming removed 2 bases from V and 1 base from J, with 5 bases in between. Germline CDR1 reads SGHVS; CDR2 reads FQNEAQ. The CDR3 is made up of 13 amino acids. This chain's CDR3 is CASSLSGNTEAFF. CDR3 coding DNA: TGTGCCAGCAGCTTATCAGGGAACACTGAAGCTTTCTTT.

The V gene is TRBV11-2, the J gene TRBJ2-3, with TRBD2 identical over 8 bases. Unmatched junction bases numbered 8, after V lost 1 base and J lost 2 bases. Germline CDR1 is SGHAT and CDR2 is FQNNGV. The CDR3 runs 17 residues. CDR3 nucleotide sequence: TGTGCCAGCAGCTTAGTTTTTGCGGGGGGTGACACAGATACGCAGTATTTT. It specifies CASSLVFAGGDTDTQYF.

The CDR3 sequence: CASSLYHYSERGEETQYF. The CDR3 DNA follows: TGTGCCAGCAGCCTCTATCACTACAGCGAGCGGGGGGAAGAGACCCAGTACTTC. V and J are TRBV4-2 and TRBJ2-5; 9 bases line up with TRBD2. Germline V CDR1 and CDR2: LGHNA, YNFKEQ. After removal of 4 bases from V and 3 bases from J, the junction contained 15 bases not matched to a gene. This CDR3 spans 18 amino acids.

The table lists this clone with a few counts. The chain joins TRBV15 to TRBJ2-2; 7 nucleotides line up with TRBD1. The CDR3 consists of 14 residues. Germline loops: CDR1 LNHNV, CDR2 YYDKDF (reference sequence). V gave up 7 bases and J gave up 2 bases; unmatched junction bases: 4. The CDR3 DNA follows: TGTGCCACCACGGGACAGCTTAACACCGGGGAGCTGTTTTTT. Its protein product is CATTGQLNTGELFF.

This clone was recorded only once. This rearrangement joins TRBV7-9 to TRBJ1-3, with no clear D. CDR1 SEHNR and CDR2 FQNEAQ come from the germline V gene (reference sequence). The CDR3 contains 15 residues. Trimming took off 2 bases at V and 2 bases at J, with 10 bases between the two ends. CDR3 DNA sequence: TGTGCCAGCAGCTTAAATAGCCTCACTGGAAACACCATATATTTT. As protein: CASSLNSLTGNTIYF.